Below are 29 T cell receptor beta chains sequenced from a single sample in a study of cytomegalovirus exposure and HLA in healthy donors. With 60 Vbeta and 13 Jbeta primers, the PCR was carried out. Assay used: immunoSEQ multiplex PCR; TCRdb lists only in-frame clones, some missing. The data hold around 130,000 clones, with roughly 79% observed a single time. Sequencing used PBMCs. The receptors shown here come from a young man in good health and CMV-seronegative.

The CDR3 nucleotides are TGTGCCAGCAGATCACGGACAGGGACCACTGAAGCTTTCTTT. It specifies CASRSRTGTTEAFF. This sequence joins TRBV6-5 and TRBJ1-1; TRBD1 agrees at 8 bases. After removal of 6 bases from V and 4 bases from J, the junction contained 7 bases not matched to a gene. Germline-derived CDR1 and CDR2 are MNHEY and SVGAGI. This CDR3 spans 14 amino acids.

The chain joins TRBV13 to TRBJ2-2; 7 positions agree with TRBD1. The CDR3 length is 14 residues. Per the germline V gene, CDR1 is PRHDT and CDR2 is FYEKMQ (reference sequence). V lost 5 bases to trimming and J lost 6 bases; unmatched junction nucleotides: 6. The CDR3 here is CASSLRQGAGELFF. The CDR3 DNA reads TGTGCCAGCAGCCTACGACAGGGCGCCGGGGAGCTGTTTTTT.

This chain links TRBV5-1 with TRBJ1-1, with D unresolved. V lost 0 bases, J lost 2 bases, and 11 bases lay in between. Germline V gene lookup returns CDR1 SGHRS and CDR2 YFSETQ. The CDR3 loop spans 15 amino acids. The CDR3 DNA follows: TGCGCCAGCAGCTTGGTAGCACATGGAAACACTGAAGCTTTCTTT. Protein: CASSLVAHGNTEAFF.

This chain joins TRBV7-9 and TRBJ1-2; D is unresolved. V shed 2 bases and J shed 13 bases, with 17 bases lying between them. This CDR3 region has 13 residues. CDR1 is SEHNR, CDR2 FQNEAQ, per germline (reference sequence). CDR3 in DNA: TGTGCCAGCAGCTTAAGGCAGTCCGCGGGTCTCACCTTC. It encodes CASSLRQSAGLTF.

V gene TRBV12-5 combines with J gene TRBJ1-2; 7 nucleotides align to TRBD1. Germline V lookup: CDR1 LGHNT, CDR2 FRNRAP. V was clipped by 0 bases and J by 8 bases; unmatched bases: 9. The CDR3 runs to 15 residues. The DNA for the CDR3 is TGTGCTAGTGGTTTGGTCCCCACAGGGGAGGTCGGCTACACCTTC. Translated, it gives CASGLVPTGEVGYTF.

This chain joins TRBV6-1 and TRBJ1-1; D might be TRBD1 (5 bases). Germline CDR1 and CDR2: MNHNS and SASEGT. V gave up 4 bases and J gave up 4 bases, with 19 bases separating them. The CDR3 consists of 16 residues. As DNA, the CDR3 is TGTGCCAGCAGTGCCCTCGTTTCAGGGCGCACCACTGAAGCTTTCTTT. This codes for CASSALVSGRTTEAFF.

The V and J genes are TRBV6-4 and TRBJ1-2, with D possibly TRBD1 on 5 matching bases. The germline V gene encodes CDR1 MRHNA and CDR2 SNTAGT. Trimming stripped 2 bases from V and 5 bases from J, with 6 bases between. CDR3 length: 12 amino acids. CDR3 loop: CASSDRGYGYTF. In DNA, the CDR3 is TGTGCCAGCAGTGACAGGGGTTATGGCTACACCTTC.

V gene TRBV5-6 combines with J gene TRBJ1-1, with D unclear. CDR3 length: 12 residues. Germline V gene sequence: CDR1 SGHDT, CDR2 YYEEEE. V lost 1 base and J 11 bases, leaving 12 bases between the germline ends. Here the CDR3 DNA reads TGTGCCAGCAGCTTGAACGGGTTGTCGGCTTTCTTT. It encodes CASSLNGLSAFF.

The chain uses TRBV28 and TRBJ1-5; TRBD1 is a possible D gene (5 bases). Germline CDR1 reads MDHEN; CDR2 reads SYDVKM. V lost 7 bases to trimming and J lost 3 bases, with 22 bases between them. The CDR3 is 17 residues long. As DNA, the CDR3 is TGTGCCAGCACCCTGAGGGCATTTCGGGGGAACAATCAGCCCCAGCATTTT. This sequence encodes CASTLRAFRGNNQPQHF.

The chain carries TRBV5-8 and TRBJ1-1; 7 bases are a match to TRBD1. Germline V gene sequence: CDR1 SGHTS, CDR2 YDEGEE. CDR3 size: 14 residues. J gave up 11 bases and V 3 bases, and 13 bases lay outside the gene matches. The CDR3 nucleotides are TGTGCCAGCAGCTCGACAGGGACCACACTGAATGCTTTCTTT. This codes for CASSSTGTTLNAFF.

The rearrangement uses TRBV5-4 and TRBJ2-7; 8 bases are shared with TRBD1. CDR3 length: 14 amino acids. J gave up 1 base and V 0 bases, and 0 bases lay outside the gene matches. Germline V lookup: CDR1 SGHNT, CDR2 YYREEE (reference sequence). The CDR3 DNA reads TGTGCCAGCAGCTTGGGACAGGGGTCCTACGAGCAGTACTTC. Its protein is CASSLGQGSYEQYF. Full variable domain (outside the CDR3, taken from reference TRBV5-4 and TRBJ2-7): ETGVTQSPTHLIKTRGQQVTLRCSSQSGHNTVSWYQQALGQGPQFIFQYYREEENGRGNFPPRFSGLQFPNYSSELNVNALELDDSALYLCASSLGQGSYEQYFGPGTRLTVT.

Only a few counts were recorded for this clone. The chain couples TRBV4-3 to TRBJ1-4; TRBD1 matches 11 bases. Germline V gene data show CDR1 as LGHNA and CDR2 as YSLEER. This CDR3 has 14 residues. The junction had 2 bases not matched to a gene; V was cut back by 3 bases and J by 8 bases. CDR3 sequence reads: CASSQGQGGEKLFF. The CDR3 bases are TGCGCCAGCAGCCAGGGACAGGGGGGGGAAAAACTGTTTTTT.

The chain's CDR3 is CASSLGTGGYGYTF. The CDR3 DNA sequence: TGTGCCAGCAGTTTAGGAACAGGGGGCTATGGCTACACCTTC. The rearrangement joins TRBV28 to TRBJ1-2; 8 positions agree with TRBD1. The V segment lost 2 bases and the J segment 4 bases; nucleotides outside the gene matches: 3. The germline V gene encodes CDR1 MDHEN and CDR2 SYDVKM. The CDR3 runs to 14 residues.

This chain joins TRBV7-9 and TRBJ2-5; 9 nucleotides agree with TRBD1. The CDR3 length is 15 residues. Germline assignment: CDR1 SEHNR and CDR2 FQNEAQ (reference sequence). V lost 5 bases to trimming and J lost 3 bases; unmatched junction nucleotides: 7. CDR3 amino acids: CASSPTGGGKETQYF. CDR3 sequence (DNA): TGTGCCAGCAGCCCGACAGGGGGAGGGAAAGAGACCCAGTACTTC.

The V call is TRBV6-5, the J call TRBJ2-1; the D gene is possibly TRBD1 (6 bases). The V end lost 5 bases, the J end lost 4 bases, and 9 bases lay between the germline ends. This CDR3 region has 13 residues. Germline CDR1 MNHEY, CDR2 SVGAGI. The CDR3 region has the DNA TGTGCCAGCAGTCGGGACAAGTACAATGAGCAGTTCTTC. It specifies CASSRDKYNEQFF.

The chain joins TRBV6-5 to TRBJ2-3; tentatively, D is TRBD2 (5 bases). The CDR3 is 13 amino acids. V dropped 6 bases and J dropped 2 bases, with 9 bases sitting between them. Germline assignment: CDR1 MNHEY and CDR2 SVGAGI. The CDR3 loop is CASRRGFTDTQYF. The CDR3 DNA reads as TGTGCCAGCAGACGGGGTTTCACAGATACGCAGTATTTT.

The chain has TRBV18 and TRBJ1-4, with D tentatively TRBD1 (5 bases). This CDR3 has 14 amino acids. V was clipped by 5 bases and J by 12 bases, with 19 bases between them. From germline, CDR1 is KGHSH and CDR2 LQKENI. CDR3 nucleotide sequence: TGTGCCAGCTCATCCTTGGGGCAGGGTGTAGAACTGTTTTTT. Translating it yields CASSSLGQGVELFF.

The chain links TRBV6-5 to TRBJ2-5, with D possibly being TRBD1 (5 bases). V was trimmed by 2 bases and J by 5 bases, leaving 9 bases between them. Germline V lookup: CDR1 MNHEY, CDR2 SVGAGI. The CDR3 extends over 13 amino acids. The CDR3 region is CASSYAGWETQYF. The CDR3 DNA reads TGTGCCAGCAGTTACGCAGGGTGGGAGACCCAGTACTTC.

V usage is TRBV6-5 and J usage is TRBJ2-2, with 8 bases lining up with TRBD1. The length of the CDR3 is 15 residues. With V trimmed by 6 bases and J by 5 bases, 8 bases remained unmatched. Germline V gene sequence: CDR1 MNHEY, CDR2 SVGAGI. The CDR3 coding sequence is TGTGCCAGCAGACGAAGGACAGGGATGACCGGGGAGCTGTTTTTT. This gives the protein CASRRRTGMTGELFF.

CDR3: CASSVADRGPGYGYTF. The CDR3 nucleotides read TGTGCCAGCAGCGTAGCCGACAGGGGGCCGGGTTATGGCTACACCTTC. The chain joins TRBV9 to TRBJ1-2; 10 positions agree with TRBD1. V lost 0 bases, J lost 5 bases, and 7 bases stayed unmatched. There are 16 residues in the CDR3. Per the germline V gene, CDR1 is SGDLS and CDR2 is YYNGEE.

This chain links TRBV7-2 with TRBJ1-5; TRBD1 agrees at 8 bases. Trimming cost V 5 bases and J 6 bases; bases outside gene matches: 3. Germline V gives CDR1 SGHTA, CDR2 FQGNSA. This CDR3 is built from 13 residues. For the CDR3, the DNA is TGTGCCAGCAGCCAGACAGGGGTTCAGCCCCAGCATTTT. It encodes CASSQTGVQPQHF.

The chain carries TRBV6-1 and TRBJ2-3, with 8 bases lining up with TRBD2. Trimming removed 2 bases from V and 5 bases from J; junction bases left unmatched: 9. The CDR3 spans 16 residues. Per germline, CDR1 MNHNS and CDR2 SASEGT. CDR3 bases: TGTGCCAGCAGTGAACTTATCGGGGGGGTTGAAGATACGCAGTATTTT. Translated: CASSELIGGVEDTQYF.

The chain carries TRBV7-8 and TRBJ1-1; unclear D gene. The CDR3 consists of 15 residues. The V and J ends lost 5 bases and 5 bases respectively, with 18 bases between them. Germline V gene sequence: CDR1 SGHVS, CDR2 FQNEAQ. The CDR3 is CASSPSRWVSTEAFF. CDR3 in DNA: TGTGCCAGCAGCCCCTCCAGGTGGGTTTCGACTGAAGCTTTCTTT.

This clone was observed a handful of times. The chain couples TRBV27 to TRBJ1-1, with unresolved D. CDR1 is MNHEY and CDR2 is SMNVEV in the germline V gene (reference sequence). CDR3 length: 15 residues. Trimming removed 0 bases from V and 0 bases from J, with 8 bases in between. CDR3 region: CASSLSGGMNTEAFF. The CDR3 DNA reads as TGTGCCAGCAGTTTATCGGGAGGCATGAACACTGAAGCTTTCTTT.

V and J are TRBV5-1 and TRBJ2-5; perhaps TRBD1 as D (5 bases). V was clipped by 0 bases and J by 4 bases, with 10 bases between them. This CDR3 spans 14 amino acids. Germline CDR1 is SGHRS and CDR2 is YFSETQ. The CDR3 loop reads CASSLDRGAETQYF. The CDR3 DNA follows: TGCGCCAGCAGCTTGGATAGGGGCGCAGAGACCCAGTACTTC.

The V gene is TRBV4-3, the J gene TRBJ1-1; unclear D gene. V was trimmed by 5 bases and J by 4 bases, leaving 20 bases between them. Germline V lookup: CDR1 LGHNA, CDR2 YSLEER. The CDR3 sequence is 16 residues long. The DNA for the CDR3 is TGCGCCAGCAGCACCCGGGCCTTCTTAGCGGGCACTGAAGCTTTCTTT. Translated: CASSTRAFLAGTEAFF.

Here the CDR3 reads CASMGRAGPINTEAFF. CDR3 DNA: TGTGCCAGCATGGGGAGGGCCGGTCCGATTAACACTGAAGCTTTCTTT. The rearrangement joins TRBV2 to TRBJ1-1, with unresolved D. CDR3 size: 16 residues. V lost 7 bases, J lost 2 bases, and 20 bases lay in between. Germline-derived CDR1 and CDR2 are SNHLY and FYNNEI. The full variable domain, its missing parts supplied by reference TRBV2 and TRBJ1-1, is EPEVTQTPSHQVTQMGQEVILRCVPISNHLYFYWYRQILGQKVEFLVSFYNNEISEKSEIFDDQFSVERPDGSNFTLKIRSTKLEDSAMYFCASMGRAGPINTEAFFGQGTRLTVV.

The V call is TRBV4-3, the J call TRBJ2-3, with D tentatively TRBD1 (5 bases). Germline V gene sequence: CDR1 LGHNA, CDR2 YSLEER. The CDR3 consists of 14 residues. V was shortened by 4 bases and J by 3 bases, with 11 bases between the two germline ends. The CDR3 sequence is CASSPQGRTDTQYF. The CDR3 nucleotides read TGCGCCAGCAGCCCGCAGGGTCGGACAGATACGCAGTATTTT.

V gene TRBV13 combines with J gene TRBJ2-7, with D perhaps TRBD2 (5 bases). This CDR3 spans 16 amino acids. Trimming stripped 2 bases from V and 2 bases from J, with 16 bases between. Per germline, CDR1 PRHDT and CDR2 FYEKMQ (reference sequence). CDR3 sequence (DNA): TGTGCCAGCAGCTTACTTAGTCGGGGAGACCCCTACGAGCAGTACTTC. Translated: CASSLLSRGDPYEQYF.